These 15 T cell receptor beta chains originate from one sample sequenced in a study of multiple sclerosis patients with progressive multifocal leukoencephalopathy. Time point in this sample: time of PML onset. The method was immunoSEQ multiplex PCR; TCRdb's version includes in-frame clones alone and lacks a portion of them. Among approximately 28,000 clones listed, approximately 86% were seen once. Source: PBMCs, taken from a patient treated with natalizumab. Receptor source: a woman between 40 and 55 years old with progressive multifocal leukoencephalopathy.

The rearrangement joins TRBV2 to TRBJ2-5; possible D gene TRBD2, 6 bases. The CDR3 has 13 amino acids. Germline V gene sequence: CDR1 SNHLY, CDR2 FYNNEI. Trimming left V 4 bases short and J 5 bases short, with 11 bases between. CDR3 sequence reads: CASSVRRAETQYF. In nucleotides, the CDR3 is TGTGCCAGCAGTGTTAGGAGGGCGGAGACCCAGTACTTC.

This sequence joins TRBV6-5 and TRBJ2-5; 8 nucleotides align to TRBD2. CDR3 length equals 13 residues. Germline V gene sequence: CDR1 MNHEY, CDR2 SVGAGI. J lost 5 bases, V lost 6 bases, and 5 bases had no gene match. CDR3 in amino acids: CASRQTGGETQYF. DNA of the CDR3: TGTGCCAGCAGGCAAACGGGGGGGGAGACCCAGTACTTC.

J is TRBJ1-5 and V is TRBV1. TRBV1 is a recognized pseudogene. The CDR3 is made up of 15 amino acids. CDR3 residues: CTSSQGGPGNQPQHF. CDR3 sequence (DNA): TGCACCAGCAGCCAAGGTGGACCAGGCAATCAGCCCCAGCATTTT.

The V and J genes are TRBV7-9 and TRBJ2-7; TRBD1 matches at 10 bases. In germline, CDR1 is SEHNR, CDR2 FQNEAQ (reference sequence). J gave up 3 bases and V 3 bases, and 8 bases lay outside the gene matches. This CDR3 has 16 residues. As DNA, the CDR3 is TGTGCCAGCAGCTTCTATCCGGGACAGGGGAACTACGAGCAGTACTTC. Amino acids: CASSFYPGQGNYEQYF.

CDR3: CASSPGQGTREAFF. Here the CDR3 DNA reads TGTGCCAGCAGCCCCGGACAGGGGACTCGTGAAGCTTTCTTT. J is TRBJ1-1 and V is TRBV7-2, with 9 bases identical to TRBD1. V lost 5 bases, J lost 7 bases, and 8 bases stayed unmatched. This CDR3 region has 14 residues. CDR1 and CDR2 from the germline V gene are SGHTA and FQGNSA.

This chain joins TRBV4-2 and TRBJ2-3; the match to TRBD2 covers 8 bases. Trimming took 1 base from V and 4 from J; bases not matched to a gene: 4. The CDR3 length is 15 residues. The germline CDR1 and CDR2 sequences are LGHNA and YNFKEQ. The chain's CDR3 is CASSQAGGPADTQYF. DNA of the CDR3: TGTGCCAGCAGCCAAGCGGGAGGGCCCGCAGATACGCAGTATTTT.

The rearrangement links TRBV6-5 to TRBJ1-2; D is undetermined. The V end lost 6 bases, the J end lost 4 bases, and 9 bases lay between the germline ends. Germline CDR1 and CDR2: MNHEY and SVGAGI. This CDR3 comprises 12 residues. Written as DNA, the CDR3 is TGTGCCAGCAGCGACCGCACCTATGGCTACACCTTC. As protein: CASSDRTYGYTF.

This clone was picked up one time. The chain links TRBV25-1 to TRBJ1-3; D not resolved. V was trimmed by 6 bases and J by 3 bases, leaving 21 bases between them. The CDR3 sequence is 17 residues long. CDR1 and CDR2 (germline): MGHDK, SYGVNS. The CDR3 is CASRGTWVGPSGNTIYF. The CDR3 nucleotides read TGTGCCAGCAGGGGCACTTGGGTGGGCCCGAGTGGAAACACCATATATTTT.

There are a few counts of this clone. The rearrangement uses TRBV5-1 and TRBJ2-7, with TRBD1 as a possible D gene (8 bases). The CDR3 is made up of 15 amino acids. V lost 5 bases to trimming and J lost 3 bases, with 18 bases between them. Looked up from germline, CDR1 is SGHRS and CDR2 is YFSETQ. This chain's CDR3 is CASRGGDRSHYEQYF. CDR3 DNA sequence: TGCGCCAGCAGAGGGGGGGACAGGTCTCACTACGAGCAGTACTTC.

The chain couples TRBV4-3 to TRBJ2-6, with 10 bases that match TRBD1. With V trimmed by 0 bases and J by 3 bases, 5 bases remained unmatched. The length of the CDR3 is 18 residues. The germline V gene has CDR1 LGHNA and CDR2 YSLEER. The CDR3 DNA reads TGCGCCAGCAGCCAAGAGACAGGGGGCTATTTTGGGGCCAACGTCCTGACTTTC. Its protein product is CASSQETGGYFGANVLTF.

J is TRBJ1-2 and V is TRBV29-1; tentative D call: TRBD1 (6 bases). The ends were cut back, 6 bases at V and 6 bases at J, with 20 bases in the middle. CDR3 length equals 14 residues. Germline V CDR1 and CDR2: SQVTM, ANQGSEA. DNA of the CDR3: TGCAGCGTAGGGGTGGTCGGGGGCGGTAATGGCTACACCTTC. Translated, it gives CSVGVVGGGNGYTF.

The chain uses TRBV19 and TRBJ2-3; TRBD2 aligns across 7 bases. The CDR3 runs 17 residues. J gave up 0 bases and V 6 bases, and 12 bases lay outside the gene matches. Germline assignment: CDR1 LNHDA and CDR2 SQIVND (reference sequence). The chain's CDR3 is CASRADTSAGSTDTQYF. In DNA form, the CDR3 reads TGTGCCAGTAGAGCGGATACTAGCGCCGGCAGCACAGATACGCAGTATTTT.

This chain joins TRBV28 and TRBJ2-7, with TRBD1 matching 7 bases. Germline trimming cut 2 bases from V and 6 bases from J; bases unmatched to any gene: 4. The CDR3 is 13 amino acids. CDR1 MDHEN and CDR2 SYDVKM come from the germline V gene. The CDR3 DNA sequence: TGTGCCAGCAGTTTAGACAGGGATCTCGAGCAGTACTTC. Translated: CASSLDRDLEQYF.

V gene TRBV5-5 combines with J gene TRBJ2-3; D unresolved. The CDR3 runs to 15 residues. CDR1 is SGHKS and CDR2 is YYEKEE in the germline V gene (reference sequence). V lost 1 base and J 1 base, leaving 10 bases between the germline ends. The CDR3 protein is CASSLFPAGTDTQYF. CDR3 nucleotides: TGTGCCAGCAGCTTGTTCCCCGCGGGCACAGATACGCAGTATTTT.

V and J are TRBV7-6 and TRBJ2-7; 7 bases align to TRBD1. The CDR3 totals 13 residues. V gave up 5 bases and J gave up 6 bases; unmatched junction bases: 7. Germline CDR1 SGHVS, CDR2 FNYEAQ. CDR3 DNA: TGTGCCAGCAGCGGAGACAGGGTTGGCGAGCAGTACTTC. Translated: CASSGDRVGEQYF.